The next 18 T cell receptor beta chains were all read from a single sample in a study. Each CDR3 protein is one row after TCRdb ran MiXCR on the RT-PCR reads. The sample has more than 600,000 distinct CDR3 sequences, approximately 15% seen once. What was sequenced was memory CD4+ T cells from blood. Source of these receptors: a female donor in good health, serving as a healthy control.

This chain links TRBV9 with TRBJ2-5; 9 bases fit TRBD1. Germline CDR1 and CDR2: SGDLS and YYNGEE. The length of the CDR3 is 15 residues. The V gene end was trimmed by 4 bases and the J gene end by 4 bases; junction bases not matched to a gene: 8. CDR3 protein: CASSPTGTGRETQYF. The CDR3 DNA follows: TGTGCCAGCAGCCCCACCGGGACAGGGCGAGAGACCCAGTACTTC.

This clonotype occurred many times. The junction departs from germline at one end; a sequencing error may be responsible. The rearrangement uses TRBV5-1 and TRBJ2-5, with D possibly matching TRBD1 (5 bases). The CDR3 runs to 12 residues. CDR1 is SGHRS and CDR2 is YFSETQ in the germline V gene. The CDR3 sequence: CASSLAGETQYF. CDR3 DNA: TGTGCCAGCAGCTTAGCAGGGGAGACCCAGTACTTC.

The sample holds many counts of this clonotype. The rearrangement links TRBV4-3 to TRBJ1-2; D may be TRBD1 (6 bases). The CDR3 runs 13 residues. Germline assignment: CDR1 LGHNA and CDR2 YSLEER. The V gene lost 2 bases and the J gene lost 8 bases, with 12 bases spanning the gap. CDR3 coding DNA: TGCGCCAGCAGCCAATCAGGGGAAGGAGGCTACACCTTC. Amino acids: CASSQSGEGGYTF.

This clonotype came up many times. This chain links TRBV7-2 with TRBJ2-5, with a tentative D call TRBD1 (7 bases). The V end lost 5 bases, the J end lost 2 bases, and 12 bases lay between the germline ends. The CDR3 covers 14 residues. Germline V gene sequence: CDR1 SGHTA, CDR2 FQGNSA. In DNA form, the CDR3 reads TGTGCCAGCAGCCCAGGGGGAGGTCAAGAGACCCAGTACTTC. Translating it yields CASSPGGGQETQYF.

This clonotype was counted between two and nine times. The chain uses TRBV12-3 or TRBV12-4 and TRBJ2-5; tentative D call: TRBD1 (6 bases). This CDR3 is 13 amino acids long. V was shortened by 5 bases and J by 4 bases, with 11 bases between the two germline ends. The CDR3 sequence: CASSQQGRETQYF. As DNA, the CDR3 is TGTGCCAGCAGTCAACAGGGTAGAGAGACCCAGTACTTC.

V usage is TRBV27 and J usage is TRBJ1-6, with D possibly being TRBD1 (5 bases). V dropped 6 bases and J dropped 7 bases, with 16 bases sitting between them. The CDR3 is 15 residues long. Germline assignment: CDR1 MNHEY and CDR2 SMNVEV (reference sequence). In DNA, the CDR3 is TGTGCCAGCAGGCTGGGGACTCAATTGAATTCACCCCTCCACTTT. Translated, it gives CASRLGTQLNSPLHF.

The chain combines TRBV18 with TRBJ2-7; TRBD1 matches 7 bases. V lost 5 bases and J lost 2; bases outside the gene matches: 9. CDR1 and CDR2 from the germline V gene are KGHSH and LQKENI. The CDR3 totals 15 residues. This chain's CDR3 is CASSSSGTETYEQYF. For the CDR3, the DNA is TGTGCCAGCTCATCTTCCGGGACAGAGACCTACGAGCAGTACTTC.

This clonotype was detected only a few times. The V gene is TRBV9, the J gene TRBJ1-6, with 9 bases matching TRBD1. The CDR3 is 15 residues long. Germline CDR1 is SGDLS and CDR2 is YYNGEE. V gave up 3 bases and J gave up 14 bases; unmatched junction bases: 12. CDR3 protein: CASSATGQGSAALHF. The DNA of the CDR3 is TGTGCCAGCAGCGCCACGGGACAGGGATCGGCGGCCCTCCACTTT. The whole variable domain, filled in from reference TRBV9 and TRBJ1-6, reads DSGVTQTPKHLITATGQRVTLRCSPRSGDLSVYWYQQSLDQGLQFLIQYYNGEERAKGNILERFSAQQFPDLHSELNLSSLELGDSALYFCASSATGQGSAALHFGNGTRLTVT.

This clonotype was picked up many times. CDR3 coding DNA: TGTGCCAGCAGTTACGGGACGCCGTCCTACGAGCAGTACTTC. It is translated as CASSYGTPSYEQYF. This sequence joins TRBV12-3 or TRBV12-4 and TRBJ2-7; either TRBD1 or TRBD2 may fit D (5 bases each). The CDR3 runs 14 residues. V shed 4 bases and J shed 1 base, with 11 bases lying between them.

The chain combines TRBV6-2 or TRBV6-3 with TRBJ2-2; D remains unclear. Looked up from germline, CDR1 is MNHEY and CDR2 is SVGEGT. The CDR3 length is 13 residues. Trimming stripped 2 bases from V and 5 bases from J, with 6 bases between. The CDR3 protein is CASSYMETGELFF. The CDR3 bases are TGTGCCAGCAGTTACATGGAGACCGGGGAGCTGTTTTTT.

This clonotype was seen repeatedly, ten times or more. The chain uses TRBV6-6 and TRBJ2-4; D gene ambiguous. In germline, CDR1 is MNHNY, CDR2 SVGAGI (reference sequence). The CDR3 is made up of 14 amino acids. V dropped 2 bases and J dropped 7 bases, with 12 bases sitting between them. The CDR3 loop reads CASSYEQSPNIQYF. The CDR3 nucleotides are TGTGCCAGCAGTTACGAGCAATCCCCGAACATTCAGTACTTC.

This clonotype has just a few counts. The chain couples TRBV7-2 to TRBJ2-7; tentative D call: TRBD2 (5 bases). This CDR3 region has 15 residues. V was pared by 5 bases and J by 2 bases, with 16 bases between. The germline gives CDR1 SGHTA, CDR2 FQGNSA. The DNA of the CDR3 is TGTGCCAGCAGCCCCCGGCGGAGCGGAACCTACGAGCAGTACTTC. Amino acid sequence: CASSPRRSGTYEQYF.

This CDR3 reads CASSKLKSGLASEQYF. CDR3 DNA: TGCGCCAGCAGCAAACTAAAAAGTGGCCTAGCCAGCGAGCAGTACTTC. The chain is built from TRBV4-1 and TRBJ2-7; tentative D call: TRBD2 (5 bases). Trimming took 5 bases from V and 6 from J, leaving 23 bases between them. Looked up from germline, CDR1 is MGHRA and CDR2 is YSYEKL. The CDR3 runs to 16 residues.

This chain joins TRBV27 and TRBJ2-7; a possible D gene is TRBD1 (6 bases). The V end lost 0 bases, the J end lost 2 bases, and 17 bases lay between the germline ends. CDR1 and CDR2 from the germline V gene are MNHEY and SMNVEV (reference sequence). This CDR3 spans 17 amino acids. The CDR3 loop reads CASSLSGIYDRPYEQYF. In nucleotides, the CDR3 is TGTGCCAGCAGTTTATCTGGCATTTATGACAGGCCCTACGAGCAGTACTTC.

This clonotype was counted ten times or more. V gene TRBV6-5 combines with J gene TRBJ2-1, with 7 bases fitting TRBD1. The CDR3 is 18 amino acids. CDR1 and CDR2 (germline): MNHEY, SVGAGI. Trimming removed 8 bases from V and 0 bases from J; junction bases left unmatched: 16. CDR3 bases: TGTGCCAGCTCCTCTACCGGGTGGGGACAGACCTCCTACAATGAGCAGTTCTTC. Translation gives CASSSTGWGQTSYNEQFF.

This clonotype was detected only a few times. The rearrangement links TRBV20-1 to TRBJ1-5; 7 bases agree with TRBD1. Germline CDR1 reads DFQATT; CDR2 reads SNEGSKA (reference sequence). V shed 4 bases, J shed 5 bases, and the junction held 2 bases outside the gene matches. The CDR3 is 12 residues long. The CDR3 bases are TGCAGTGCTACACAGGGGTATCAGCCCCAGCATTTT. This sequence encodes CSATQGYQPQHF.

There are many counts of this clonotype. The V call is TRBV7-9, the J call TRBJ2-3; 7 bases line up with TRBD1. CDR3 length equals 14 residues. V was clipped by 1 base and J by 7 bases; unmatched bases: 5. The germline V gene has CDR1 SEHNR and CDR2 FQNEAQ (reference sequence). The CDR3 coding sequence is TGTGCCAGCAGCTTAGGGGACAGTAGAAATACGCAGTATTTT. This codes for CASSLGDSRNTQYF.

This clonotype was recorded many times. The chain has TRBV11-1 and TRBJ2-3; no clear D gene. V was clipped by 5 bases and J by 4 bases, with 13 bases between them. The CDR3 has 14 residues. From germline, CDR1 is SGHAT and CDR2 FQDESV (reference sequence). For the CDR3, the DNA is TGTGCCAGCAGCAACCCATCCTCTCCAGATACGCAGTATTTT. Translated: CASSNPSSPDTQYF.